The next 17 T cell receptor beta chains were all read from a single sample in a study of T cell responses to AZD1222 COVID-19 vaccine. The assay was immunoSEQ multiplex PCR, and TCRdb's table has in-frame clones only and misses some. Among some 190,000 clones listed, 92% were seen once. Sequencing used peripheral blood, obtained 28 days after the second AZD1222 dose. The receptors shown here come from an adult who received the AZD1222 COVID-19 vaccine.

The V and J genes are TRBV11-1 and TRBJ1-6, with unresolved D. V lost 0 bases and J 6 bases, leaving 6 bases between the germline ends. The CDR3 covers 14 residues. The germline V gene has CDR1 SGHAT and CDR2 FQDESV (reference sequence). CDR3 sequence reads: CASSLAGSNSPLHF. CDR3 DNA sequence: TGTGCCAGCAGCTTAGCGGGAAGTAATTCACCCCTCCACTTT.

The chain recombines TRBV5-4 with TRBJ2-3; D not resolved. CDR3 length: 16 amino acids. V lost 1 base to trimming and J lost 4 bases, with 16 bases between them. Germline V gene data show CDR1 as SGHNT and CDR2 as YYREEE (reference sequence). The CDR3 coding sequence is TGTGCCAGCAGCTTGATAGGTAGATCCTATTCAGATACGCAGTATTTT. Protein sequence: CASSLIGRSYSDTQYF.

The chain combines TRBV27 with TRBJ1-5; possibly TRBD1 for D (5 bases). CDR3 size: 15 residues. The germline V and J ends were trimmed by 5 bases and 0 bases, with 11 bases remaining between them. Germline CDR1 is MNHEY and CDR2 is SMNVEV (reference sequence). CDR3 bases: TGTGCCAGCAGTACTACAGGATATAGCAATCAGCCCCAGCATTTT. Its translation is CASSTTGYSNQPQHF.

The rearrangement joins TRBV13 to TRBJ2-7; possibly TRBD2 for D (6 bases). The CDR3 is 17 amino acids. V was trimmed by 3 bases and J by 0 bases, leaving 18 bases between them. The V gene's germline CDR1 is PRHDT and CDR2 FYEKMQ (reference sequence). CDR3 in amino acids: CASSFQHGGRSSYEQYF. CDR3 DNA: TGTGCCAGCAGCTTTCAACACGGGGGTCGAAGCTCCTACGAGCAGTACTTC. Variable domain in full (rest from reference TRBV13 and TRBJ2-7): AAGVIQSPRHLIKEKRETATLKCYPIPRHDTVYWYQQGPGQDPQFLISFYEKMQSDKGSIPDRFSAQQFSDYHSELNMSSLELGDSALYFCASSFQHGGRSSYEQYFGPGTRLTVT.

With regard to this clone: Other nucleotide sequences from this sample produce the same CDR3. The CDR3 loop is CASSSQGSHQPQHF. As DNA, the CDR3 is TGTGCCAGCAGTTCACAGGGGAGTCATCAGCCCCAGCATTTT. V is TRBV27 and J is TRBJ1-5; 7 nucleotides match TRBD1. V was clipped by 4 bases and J by 5 bases; unmatched bases: 5. CDR3 length equals 14 residues. Germline assignment: CDR1 MNHEY and CDR2 SMNVEV (reference sequence).

The CDR3: CASSLEIAGGNEQFF. CDR3 in DNA: TGTGCCAGCAGCTTAGAGATAGCGGGAGGAAATGAGCAGTTCTTC. V usage is TRBV7-2 and J usage is TRBJ2-1, with 10 bases aligning to TRBD2. Germline V gene data show CDR1 as SGHTA and CDR2 as FQGNSA. The CDR3 runs to 15 residues. The V gene end was trimmed by 1 base and the J gene end by 7 bases; junction bases not matched to a gene: 4.

This chain connects TRBV19 to TRBJ1-1; the D is unclear. This CDR3 region has 12 residues. Germline V gene lookup returns CDR1 LNHDA and CDR2 SQIVND (reference sequence). Trimming pared 5 bases from V and 8 bases from J, leaving 12 bases between. The DNA for the CDR3 is TGTGCCAGTAGTCCCCGCCGGACCGAAGCTTTCTTT. This gives the protein CASSPRRTEAFF. The whole variable domain, remainder taken from reference TRBV19 and TRBJ1-1, is DGGITQSPKYLFRKEGQNVTLSCEQNLNHDAMYWYRQDPGQGLRLIYYSQIVNDFQKGDIAEGYSVSREKKESFPLTVTSAQKNPTAFYLCASSPRRTEAFFGQGTRLTVV.

The chain couples TRBV28 to TRBJ1-2; 9 nucleotides align to TRBD1. With V trimmed by 4 bases and J by 5 bases, 5 bases remained unmatched. The CDR3 is 14 amino acids. CDR1 MDHEN and CDR2 SYDVKM come from the germline V gene. CDR3 residues: CASSWGQGGYGYTF. In DNA, the CDR3 is TGTGCCAGCAGTTGGGGACAGGGAGGTTATGGCTACACCTTC.

The chain couples TRBV7-2 to TRBJ2-3; D uncertain. CDR3 length: 16 residues. Trimming left V 5 bases short and J 4 bases short, with 19 bases between. Germline CDR1 reads SGHTA; CDR2 reads FQGNSA. The CDR3 nucleotides are TGTGCCAGCAGCCCCACCTCCCGCGCGAGAGCAGATACGCAGTATTTT. Translated: CASSPTSRARADTQYF.

The chain joins TRBV7-9 to TRBJ2-5; D not resolved. Germline V lookup: CDR1 SEHNR, CDR2 FQNEAQ (reference sequence). This CDR3 comprises 13 residues. V lost 3 bases, J lost 3 bases, and 8 bases lay in between. CDR3 residues: CASSFFAEETQYF. The DNA for the CDR3 is TGTGCCAGCAGCTTTTTTGCAGAAGAGACCCAGTACTTC.

V gene TRBV7-2 combines with J gene TRBJ2-1; possible D gene TRBD2, 6 bases. Trimming removed 0 bases at V and 4 bases at J, with 7 bases between. Germline V gene data show CDR1 as SGHTA and CDR2 as FQGNSA. There are 14 residues in the CDR3. CDR3 in DNA: TGTGCCAGCAGCTTAGCGACTAGTTACAATGAGCAGTTCTTC. It codes for CASSLATSYNEQFF.

The chain employs TRBV20-1 and TRBJ2-7; D gene unclear. This CDR3 comprises 11 residues. CDR1 DFQATT and CDR2 SNEGSKA come from the germline V gene (reference sequence). The V gene lost 4 bases and the J gene lost 3 bases, with 7 bases spanning the gap. The CDR3 spells CSATHNYEQYF. The CDR3 nucleotides are TGCAGTGCTACCCACAACTACGAGCAGTACTTC.

The chain recombines TRBV4-3 with TRBJ1-4; D call uncertain. Trimming removed 4 bases from V and 1 base from J, with 10 bases in between. CDR1 and CDR2 from the germline V gene are LGHNA and YSLEER. The CDR3 runs 15 residues. DNA of the CDR3: TGCGCCAGCAGCCTCGGCGGGGTAACTAATGAAAAACTGTTTTTT. It translates to CASSLGGVTNEKLFF.

In DNA, the CDR3 is TGTGCCATCACCGACAGGGCGGGGGGCACAGATACGCAGTATTTT. Translating gives CAITDRAGGTDTQYF. V is TRBV10-3 and J is TRBJ2-3; D possibly matches TRBD1 or TRBD2 (7 bases each). The CDR3 covers 15 residues. V lost 7 bases and J 1 base, leaving 15 bases between the germline ends. Germline CDR1 is ENHRY and CDR2 is SYGVKD.

The chain employs TRBV2 and TRBJ2-2, with 7 bases fitting TRBD2. V lost 6 bases to trimming and J lost 2 bases; unmatched junction nucleotides: 15. CDR1 is SNHLY, CDR2 FYNNEI, per germline. The CDR3 contains 18 residues. CDR3 protein: CASRATTPGLQNTGELFF. The CDR3 region has the DNA TGTGCCAGCAGAGCTACAACCCCGGGACTACAAAACACCGGGGAGCTGTTTTTT.

This chain connects TRBV27 to TRBJ1-6; D possibly corresponds to TRBD1 (6 bases). Trimming took 3 bases from V and 0 from J, leaving 12 bases between them. The CDR3 runs 17 residues. Germline CDR1 is MNHEY and CDR2 is SMNVEV (reference sequence). DNA of the CDR3: TGTGCCAGCAGTTTCATTCAGGGGAGCTCCTATAATTCACCCCTCCACTTT. Its translation: CASSFIQGSSYNSPLHF.

This clone showed up just once. The chain is built from TRBV15 and TRBJ2-7; tentative D call: TRBD1 (6 bases). Between the trimmed V and J ends, which lost 1 base and 6 bases, there was a span of 22 bases. Germline V gives CDR1 LNHNV, CDR2 YYDKDF (reference sequence). CDR3 length equals 17 residues. The CDR3 sequence: CATSRGPRKVRGGEQYF. The DNA for the CDR3 is TGTGCCACCAGCAGAGGTCCTAGGAAGGTCAGAGGGGGCGAGCAGTACTTC.